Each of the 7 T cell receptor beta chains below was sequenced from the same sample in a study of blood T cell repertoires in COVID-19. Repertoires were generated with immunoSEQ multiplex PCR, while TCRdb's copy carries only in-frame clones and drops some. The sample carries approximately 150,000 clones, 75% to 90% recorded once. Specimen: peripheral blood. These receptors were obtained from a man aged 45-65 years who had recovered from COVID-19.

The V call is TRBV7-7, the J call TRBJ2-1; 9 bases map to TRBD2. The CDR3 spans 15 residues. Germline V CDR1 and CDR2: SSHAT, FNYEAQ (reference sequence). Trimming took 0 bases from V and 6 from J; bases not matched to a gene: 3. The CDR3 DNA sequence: TGTGCCAGCAGCTTAGCTAGCGGGGGAGTCAATGAGCAGTTCTTC. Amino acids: CASSLASGGVNEQFF.

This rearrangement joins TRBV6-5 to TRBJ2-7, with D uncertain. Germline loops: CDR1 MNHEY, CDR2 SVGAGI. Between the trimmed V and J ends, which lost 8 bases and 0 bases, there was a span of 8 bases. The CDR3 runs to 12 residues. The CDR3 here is CASSLLSYEQYF. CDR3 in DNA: TGTGCCAGCTCTCTTCTCTCCTACGAGCAGTACTTC.

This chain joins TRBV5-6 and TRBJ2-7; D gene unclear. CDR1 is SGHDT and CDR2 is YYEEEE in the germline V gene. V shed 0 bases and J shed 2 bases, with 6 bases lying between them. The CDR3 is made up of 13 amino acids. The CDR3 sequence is CASSLGAAYEQYF. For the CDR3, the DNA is TGTGCCAGCAGCTTGGGTGCAGCCTACGAGCAGTACTTC. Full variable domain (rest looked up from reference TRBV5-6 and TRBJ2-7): DAGVTQSPTHLIKTRGQQVTLRCSPKSGHDTVSWYQQALGQGPQFIFQYYEEEERQRGNFPDRFSGHQFPNYSSELNVNALLLGDSALYLCASSLGAAYEQYFGPGTRLTVT.

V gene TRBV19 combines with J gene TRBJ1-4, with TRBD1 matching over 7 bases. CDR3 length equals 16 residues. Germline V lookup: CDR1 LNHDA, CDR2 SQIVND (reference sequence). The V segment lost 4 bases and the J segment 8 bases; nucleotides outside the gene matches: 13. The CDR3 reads CASSTPGQALGEKLFF. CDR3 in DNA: TGTGCCAGTAGTACCCCCGGACAGGCCTTAGGAGAAAAACTGTTTTTT.

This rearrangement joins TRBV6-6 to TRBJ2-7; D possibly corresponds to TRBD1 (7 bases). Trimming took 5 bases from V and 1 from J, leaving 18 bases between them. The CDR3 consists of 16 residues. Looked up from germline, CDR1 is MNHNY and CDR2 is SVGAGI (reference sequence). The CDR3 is CASSGDAGQRSYEQYF. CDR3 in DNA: TGTGCCAGCAGTGGGGACGCGGGACAGCGATCCTACGAGCAGTACTTC.

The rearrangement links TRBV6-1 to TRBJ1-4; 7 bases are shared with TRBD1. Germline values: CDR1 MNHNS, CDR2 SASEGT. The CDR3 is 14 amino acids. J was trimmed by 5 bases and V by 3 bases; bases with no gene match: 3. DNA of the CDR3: TGTGCCAGCAGTGAGGGACAGTACAATGAAAAACTGTTTTTT. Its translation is CASSEGQYNEKLFF.

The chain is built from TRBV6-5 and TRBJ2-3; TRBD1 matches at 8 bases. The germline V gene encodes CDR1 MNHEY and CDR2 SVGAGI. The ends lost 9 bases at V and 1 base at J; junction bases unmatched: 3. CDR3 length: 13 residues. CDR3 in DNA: TGTGCCAGTGACAGGGGAGGCACAGATACGCAGTATTTT. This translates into CASDRGGTDTQYF.